The T cell receptor (beta chain) under discussion was sequenced for a study of blood T cell repertoires in COVID-19. The overall study: COVID-19 samples collected from the United States, Italy and Spain covered acute and convalescent phases. T cells, B-cell-depleted T cells, or PBMCs supplied cDNA or gDNA.

As processed by the authors: Researchers report that nucleated cell counts were estimated from reference gene primer amplification. The method was immunoSEQ multiplex PCR; TCRdb's version includes in-frame clones alone and lacks a portion of them. Clonal size and the V and J genes are those of that table, whereas D and trimming came from the DNA. Among 190,000 or so clones listed, around 83% were seen once. Germline V gene sequence: CDR1 SNHLY, CDR2 FYNNEI. This CDR3 region has 14 residues. V lost 4 bases and J lost 3, with 12 bases in between. This chain uses TRBV2 with TRBJ1-2; D is undetermined. This receptor was taken from a man between 50 and 59 years old with active or convalescent COVID-19. Sequencing was performed on peripheral blood. The CDR3 DNA reads as TGTGCCAGCAGTGTTGAGGGAGCAGACTATGGCTACACCTTC. Its translation: CASSVEGADYGYTF.